This T cell receptor beta chain was observed in a study of CD8+CD57+ T cells in acquired aplastic anemia (dated by TCRdb to between 2017 and 2018). Regarding the complete study: DNA extracted from sorted CD4+ and CD8+ cells had a mean of around 3 ug, with a range of roughly 0.2 to 27.4 ug. Mean read counts for healthy donor samples were about 10 million for CD4+ cells and under 14 million for CD8+ cells.

Genomic DNA served as template for TCR beta VDJ combination and CDR3 sequence profiling. An Illumina HiSeq 2000 was the platform used for TCR repertoire sequencing. The paper's data handling went like this. Repertoires were assessed using TRBV/TRBJ rearrangement plots, CDR3 size and DJ length profiles, and Simpson's diversity index. Whichever DNA sequence was most abundant in the deep sequencing data was defined as the immunodominant clone. CDR3 amino acid sequences were checked for sharing across subjects and were also compared against the VDJdb database and published repertoires. Clones were called with MiXCR by TCRdb after fastp trimmed the public reads at Q25, and only in-frame beta chains were retained. When rows share a CDR3 protein, they turn into one entry using the most common DNA and genes. The V and J calls, along with clone size, are taken from TCRdb and not from the paper's own processing. This sample lists hundreds of thousands of distinct CDR3 sequences; roughly 68% were detected once. The ten largest clones add up to 3% to 4.5% of the sample.

TCR repertoires of sorted CD4+ and CD8+ blood T cells from severe aplastic anemia patients and healthy subjects were deep-sequenced in the study. Ficoll-Paque density gradient centrifugation was used to isolate peripheral blood mononuclear cells. Before DNA extraction, CD4+ and CD8+ T cells were sorted with FACS or magnetic beads. Summary of the overall study and its limitations: About 28 CD8+ CDR3 sequences were found in both patients and controls but appeared to be highly expressed in patients and within the immunodominant clones of the patients. Between patients and healthy controls, no significant difference in CD8+ Simpson's diversity was found (P=0.060).

Remarks on this clonotype: Its antigen is unknown. The input lacks base qualities; no much larger clone sits a single base away.

CDR1 and CDR2 are drawn from the germline V gene (reference sequence): MNHNY, SVGAGI. Reading from cysteine to phenylalanine, the CDR3 counts 15 amino acids. Just CDR3 DNA is preserved here, 45 bases in frame from base 1. From V the trimming removes 7 bases and from J it removes 3 bases, while the gene matches leave 10 bases of the junction unaccounted for. The specimen was sorted CD4+, CD8+, or CD8+CD57+ T cells (not recorded which) from PBMCs. The receptor was isolated from a human donor in good health, serving as a control. The rearranged segments are TRBV6-6 and TRBJ1-2; TRBD1 matches 8 bases in the middle. The CDR3: CASTPRQGYDYGYTF. The DNA sequence is TGTGCCAGCACCCCCCGACAGGGGTACGACTATGGCTACACCTTC.